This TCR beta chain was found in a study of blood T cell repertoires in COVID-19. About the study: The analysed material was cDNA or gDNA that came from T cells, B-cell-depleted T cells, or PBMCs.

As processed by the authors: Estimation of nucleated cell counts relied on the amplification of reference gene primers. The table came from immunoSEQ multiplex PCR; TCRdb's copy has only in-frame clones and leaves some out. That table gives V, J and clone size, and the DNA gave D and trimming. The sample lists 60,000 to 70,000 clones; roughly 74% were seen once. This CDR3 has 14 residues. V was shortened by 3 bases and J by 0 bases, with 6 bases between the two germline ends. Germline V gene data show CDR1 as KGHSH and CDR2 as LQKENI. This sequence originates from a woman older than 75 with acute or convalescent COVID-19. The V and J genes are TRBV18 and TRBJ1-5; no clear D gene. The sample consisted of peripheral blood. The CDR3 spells CASSPESSNQPQHF. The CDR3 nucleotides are TGTGCCAGCTCACCGGAGAGTAGCAATCAGCCCCAGCATTTT.